The 13 T cell receptor beta chains presented below share a single source sample, sequenced in a study of cytomegalovirus exposure and HLA in healthy donors. The PCR used 60 Vbeta and 13 Jbeta primers. TCRdb's table, derived via immunoSEQ multiplex PCR, lists solely in-frame clones and lacks some. The table lists about 83,000 clones, approximately 70% of them singletons, with just over 8% in the top ten. The sequencing input was PBMCs. Receptors were obtained from a man in his 60s in good health and CMV-seronegative.

The J gene is TRBJ1-1, the V gene TRBV28; 9 nucleotides line up with TRBD1. The CDR3 runs to 20 residues. Germline CDR1 and CDR2: MDHEN and SYDVKM. After removal of 3 bases from V and 5 bases from J, the junction contained 22 bases not matched to a gene. CDR3 nucleotide sequence: TGTGCCAGCAGTTTGGGGTCGGAGCTCTACTACAGGGGGCGTGGGACTGAAGCTTTCTTT. Encoded protein: CASSLGSELYYRGRGTEAFF.

This sequence joins TRBV6-6 and TRBJ1-5; the match to TRBD1 covers 10 bases. Germline-derived CDR1 and CDR2 are MNHNY and SVGAGI (reference sequence). The CDR3 covers 15 residues. Losses at the gene ends were 6 bases for V and 5 bases for J; bases not matched to a gene: 7. For the CDR3, the DNA is TGTGCCAGCAGCGATCCGGGACAGGGGTATCAGCCCCAGCATTTT. This gives the protein CASSDPGQGYQPQHF.

The chain has TRBV2 and TRBJ2-7, with D possibly being TRBD2 (6 bases). The CDR3 consists of 15 residues. With 7 bases removed from V and 9 bases from J, the gap between germline ends came to 25 bases. The germline gives CDR1 SNHLY, CDR2 FYNNEI. The CDR3 loop is CASTNREPSYEVQYF. Written as DNA, the CDR3 is TGTGCCAGCACAAACCGGGAGCCATCCTACGAAGTGCAGTACTTC.

The rearrangement joins TRBV6-5 to TRBJ2-1; perhaps TRBD2 as D (5 bases). The germline V and J ends were trimmed by 2 bases and 9 bases, with 11 bases remaining between them. Germline V gene sequence: CDR1 MNHEY, CDR2 SVGAGI. The CDR3 runs to 13 residues. CDR3 sequence (DNA): TGTGCCAGCAGTTACACGAAAAGCGGTGAGCAGTTCTTC. It yields the protein CASSYTKSGEQFF.

The CDR3 sequence is CASSSHSGGNYEQYF. In DNA form, the CDR3 reads TGCGCCAGCAGCTCCCATAGCGGGGGGAACTACGAGCAGTACTTC. This chain links TRBV5-1 with TRBJ2-7, with TRBD2 matching 10 bases. CDR3 length equals 15 residues. With V trimmed by 3 bases and J by 3 bases, 6 bases remained unmatched. Germline CDR1 is SGHRS and CDR2 is YFSETQ. Together with reference TRBV5-1 and TRBJ2-7, the CDR3 gives the full variable domain: KAGVTQTPRYLIKTRGQQVTLSCSPISGHRSVSWYQQTPGQGLQFLFEYFSETQRNKGNFPGRFSGRQFSNSRSEMNVSTLELGDSALYLCASSSHSGGNYEQYFGPGTRLTVT.

This chain uses TRBV4-1 with TRBJ1-5; D ambiguous. Germline values: CDR1 MGHRA, CDR2 YSYEKL. Trimming left V 4 bases short and J 2 bases short, with 9 bases between. CDR3 length: 14 amino acids. CDR3 nucleotide sequence: TGCGCCAGCAGCCCGACCGCGGGCAATCAGCCCCAGCATTTT. Amino acids: CASSPTAGNQPQHF.

This clone has more than one count but fewer than ten. The rearrangement uses TRBV14 and TRBJ1-4; no firm D call. The CDR3 totals 13 residues. Per germline, CDR1 SGHDN and CDR2 FVKESK. V gave up 0 bases and J gave up 11 bases, with 10 bases separating them. For the CDR3, the DNA is TGTGCCAGCAGCCAAGAAAGGCGGAGGAAACTGTTTTTT. Protein product: CASSQERRRKLFF.

V and J are TRBV7-6 and TRBJ2-7, with D uncertain. The V gene's germline CDR1 is SGHVS and CDR2 FNYEAQ. The germline V and J ends were trimmed by 0 bases and 5 bases, with 11 bases remaining between them. This CDR3 is built from 14 residues. Here the CDR3 DNA reads TGTGCCAGCAGCTTAGCACAGTTAGGCAACGAGCAGTACTTC. It is translated as CASSLAQLGNEQYF.

V and J are TRBV2 and TRBJ1-4; D remains unclear. The CDR3 runs 15 residues. Trimming pared 5 bases from V and 7 bases from J, leaving 17 bases between. From germline, CDR1 is SNHLY and CDR2 FYNNEI. The CDR3 is CASSPRVAVGEKLFF. CDR3 nucleotide sequence: TGTGCCAGCAGTCCACGGGTCGCCGTAGGTGAAAAACTGTTTTTT.

The genes are TRBV7-8 and TRBJ2-3; 8 bases align to TRBD2. Germline CDR1 reads SGHVS; CDR2 reads FQNEAQ. The CDR3 consists of 16 residues. The junction had 12 bases not matched to a gene; V was cut back by 5 bases and J by 5 bases. Here the CDR3 DNA reads TGTGCCAGCAGCGCCCCCGGGGGGGCGGCCAGAGATACGCAGTATTTT. Translation: CASSAPGGAARDTQYF.

The gene calls are TRBV7-6 and TRBJ2-5; 7 positions agree with TRBD1. V was pared by 5 bases and J by 5 bases, with 5 bases of the junction left unmatched. The CDR3 is 13 residues long. The germline V gene has CDR1 SGHVS and CDR2 FNYEAQ. The chain's CDR3 is CASSRDRDETQYF. In nucleotides, the CDR3 is TGTGCCAGCAGCCGTGACAGGGACGAGACCCAGTACTTC.

This chain links TRBV7-6 with TRBJ2-1; 8 bases map to TRBD2. The length of the CDR3 is 14 residues. Germline V gene data show CDR1 as SGHVS and CDR2 as FNYEAQ. V lost 3 bases and J lost 8; bases outside the gene matches: 6. The CDR3 region has the DNA TGTGCCAGCAGCTTTAGGGGACTAGTTTATGAGCAGTTCTTC. It specifies CASSFRGLVYEQFF.

This clone came up a few times. The V call is TRBV5-5, the J call TRBJ2-3; no clear D gene. The CDR3 is 16 amino acids. With 4 bases removed from V and 5 bases from J, the gap between germline ends came to 20 bases. The germline gives CDR1 SGHKS, CDR2 YYEKEE (reference sequence). This CDR3 reads CASSLELTPTGDTQYF. The DNA for the CDR3 is TGTGCCAGCAGCCTGGAGTTGACCCCGACGGGAGATACGCAGTATTTT.